The following is a TCR beta chain sequence with its context. Its antigen is unidentified. This entry belongs to a study of blood T cells in healthy people across ages. Study-level points and caveats: Long-lived donors exceeded aged donors in naive CD4+ cells and diversity. From one million sequenced T cells, diversity estimates were lower bounds.

Germline-derived CDR1 and CDR2 are SEHNR and FQNEAQ (reference sequence). Trimming took 6 bases from V and 7 from J, leaving 24 bases between them. The CDR3 has 16 residues. PCR was performed a second time for about 7 to 12 cycles using a sample-barcoded 5' primer and a J-beta primer mix. TCRdb reanalysed the 5' RACE reads using MiXCR and keeps one entry per CDR3 protein. Of about 800,000 distinct CDR3 sequences in the sample, 25% are singletons; the top ten hold roughly 3.8%. The sample was also reused in another study, on T cells of mothers and their children.

Specimen: blood. This clonotype was sampled from a boy aged 10-17 years in good health. The V call is TRBV7-9, the J call TRBJ2-5, with D perhaps matching TRBD1 (7 bases). The CDR3 loop reads CASSQMPTGEEVTQYF. CDR3 coding DNA: TGTGCCAGCAGTCAAATGCCCACAGGGGAGGAAGTGACCCAGTACTTC.